The entry below gives a single T cell receptor (beta chain) sequence along with its context. The data stem from a study of blood T cell repertoires in COVID-19. The overall study: T cells, B-cell-depleted T cells, or PBMCs provided the cDNA or gDNA that served as material.

Source study methods: Amplification of reference gene primers was used by the study to estimate nucleated cell counts. TCRdb's copy holds only in-frame clones and misses some; the assay was immunoSEQ multiplex PCR. The V and J calls and the clone size are those of that table, but D and trimming were determined from the DNA. Here the sample spans approximately 61,000 clones, 70% to 90% being singletons. CDR3 length: 15 residues. With 2 bases removed from V and 6 bases from J, the gap between germline ends came to 11 bases. Looked up from germline, CDR1 is SEHNR and CDR2 is FQNEAQ (reference sequence).

Sequenced sample: peripheral blood. The TCR comes from a human donor in a cohort sampled during active COVID-19. The gene calls are TRBV7-9 and TRBJ2-6; D is ambiguous. The CDR3 DNA reads TGTGCCAGCAGCTTACTTTCCTATGAGGCCAACGTCCTGACTTTC. It yields the protein CASSLLSYEANVLTF.